One and the same sample provided the 19 T cell receptor beta chains below, sequenced in a study of cytomegalovirus exposure and HLA in healthy donors (dated by TCRdb to between 2016 and 2019). Library creation used the immunoSEQ multiplex PCR assay. The multiplex PCR relied on a mix of 60 forward primers for TCR Vbeta segments and 13 reverse primers for TCR Jbeta segments. The source is immuneACCESS, and TCRdb retained only in-frame sequences with V and J called. Part of the clones is not carried over; for the studies checked, unresolved V genes explain less than half of this, and the remainder is unexplained. This sample comprises about 240,000 clones, roughly 80% of them detected only once. Of the sample, roughly 5% falls within the top ten clones. The sequenced sample was PBMCs. All receptors derive from a middle-aged woman in good health and CMV-seropositive.

The V call is TRBV11-3, the J call TRBJ2-7; D is perhaps TRBD1 (5 bases). Germline V gene sequence: CDR1 SGHNT, CDR2 YENEEA. V dropped 3 bases and J dropped 0 bases, with 9 bases sitting between them. This CDR3 has 14 amino acids. This chain's CDR3 is CASSFGRASYEQYF. The CDR3 DNA follows: TGTGCCAGCAGCTTCGGCAGGGCCTCCTACGAGCAGTACTTC.

V and J are TRBV6-1 and TRBJ1-2; 7 positions agree with TRBD1. CDR3 length: 16 amino acids. Germline V gene data show CDR1 as MNHNS and CDR2 as SASEGT. J was trimmed by 2 bases and V by 1 base; bases with no gene match: 7. In nucleotides, the CDR3 is TGTGCCAGCAGTGAAGTAGGGGGCCGTACGAACTATGGCTACACCTTC. The encoded protein is CASSEVGGRTNYGYTF.

In regard to this clone: The junction and the germline gene differ at one end; a read error may be behind it. This rearrangement joins TRBV7-9 to TRBJ1-1; TRBD1 agrees at 9 bases. Germline CDR1 reads SEHNR; CDR2 reads FQNEAQ (reference sequence). The CDR3 runs to 12 residues. In nucleotides, the CDR3 is TGTTCCAGCAGCGGATGGACAGGGGCGGCTTTCTTT. Protein: CSSSGWTGAAFF.

Turning to this clone: One end of the junction fails to match germline, which may point to a read error. The rearrangement links TRBV7-2 to TRBJ2-1; TRBD2 agrees at 8 bases. CDR1 SGHTA and CDR2 FQGNSA come from the germline V gene. The CDR3 runs to 15 residues. CDR3 in DNA: TGTGCCAGCAGCCTGGGACTAGTTTCCTCCAATGAGCAGTTCTTC. Translating gives CASSLGLVSSNEQFF.

The V call is TRBV11-2, the J call TRBJ2-3; 8 nucleotides agree with TRBD2. CDR3 length: 16 amino acids. V shed 3 bases and J 0 bases; nucleotides not matched to a gene: 5. CDR1 and CDR2 (germline): SGHAT, FQNNGV. CDR3 amino acids: CASSLTSETSTDTQYF. In DNA, the CDR3 is TGTGCCAGCAGCTTGACTAGCGAAACTAGCACAGATACGCAGTATTTT.

CDR3 in amino acids: CASSQEGGSNEQYF. CDR3 in DNA: TGTGCCAGCAGCCAAGAGGGAGGGAGCAACGAGCAGTACTTC. This chain connects TRBV4-2 to TRBJ2-7; 7 nucleotides match TRBD2. V shed 0 bases, J shed 5 bases, and the junction held 4 bases outside the gene matches. The CDR3 is 14 amino acids. Germline V lookup: CDR1 LGHNA, CDR2 YNFKEQ.

The chain recombines TRBV7-9 with TRBJ1-1; a possible D gene is TRBD1 (5 bases). Germline V gives CDR1 SEHNR, CDR2 FQNEAQ (reference sequence). There are 14 residues in the CDR3. Between the trimmed V and J ends, which lost 5 bases and 1 base, there was a span of 11 bases. CDR3 protein: CASSDRRGNTEAFF. The CDR3 DNA is TGTGCCAGCAGCGACCGTAGGGGGAACACTGAAGCTTTCTTT.

The chain couples TRBV10-3 to TRBJ2-1; 14 bases are a match to TRBD2. The germline V gene encodes CDR1 ENHRY and CDR2 SYGVKD. V shed 6 bases, J shed 10 bases, and the junction held 11 bases outside the gene matches. The CDR3 contains 16 residues. The CDR3 nucleotides are TGTGCCATCAGCCCGACTAGCGGGAGGGCCCTTGGAGAGCAGTTCTTC. It codes for CAISPTSGRALGEQFF.

The rearrangement joins TRBV15 to TRBJ2-7; D perhaps matches TRBD1 (5 bases). The CDR3 covers 13 residues. CDR1 and CDR2 (germline): LNHNV, YYDKDF (reference sequence). V dropped 5 bases and J dropped 3 bases, with 11 bases sitting between them. The CDR3 here is CATSAGARYEQYF. CDR3 in DNA: TGTGCCACCAGCGCTGGGGCTCGCTACGAGCAGTACTTC.

The rearrangement uses TRBV7-9 and TRBJ1-3; 8 bases match TRBD1. V was pared by 5 bases and J by 4 bases, with 7 bases of the junction left unmatched. The germline gives CDR1 SEHNR, CDR2 FQNEAQ (reference sequence). The CDR3 sequence is 15 residues long. The CDR3 sequence is CASSGDRGFGNTIYF. CDR3 sequence (DNA): TGTGCCAGCAGCGGCGACAGGGGTTTCGGAAACACCATATATTTT. The full variable domain, with the rest looked up from reference TRBV7-9 and TRBJ1-3, is DTGVSQNPRHKITKRGQNVTFRCDPISEHNRLYWYRQTLGQGPEFLTYFQNEAQLEKSRLLSDRFSAERPKGSFSTLEIQRTEQGDSAMYLCASSGDRGFGNTIYFGEGSWLTVV.

CDR3 sequence reads: CASSVYQGAYEQYF. CDR3 sequence (DNA): TGTGCCAGCAGTGTGTACCAGGGTGCCTACGAGCAGTACTTC. This sequence joins TRBV6-4 and TRBJ2-7; tentatively, D is TRBD1 (5 bases). Trimming removed 4 bases at V and 2 bases at J, with 12 bases between. Germline CDR1 MRHNA, CDR2 SNTAGT. The CDR3 contains 14 residues.

The chain combines TRBV4-1 with TRBJ1-4, with TRBD1 matching 11 bases. The V gene's germline CDR1 is MGHRA and CDR2 YSYEKL. Trimming cost V 0 bases and J 8 bases; bases outside gene matches: 5. The CDR3 runs 16 residues. The chain's CDR3 is CASSQELDRGREKLFF. In DNA form, the CDR3 reads TGCGCCAGCAGCCAAGAATTGGACAGGGGGCGGGAAAAACTGTTTTTT.

The chain has TRBV6-5 and TRBJ1-4; D ambiguous. This CDR3 is built from 12 residues. The V and J ends lost 8 bases and 4 bases respectively, with 8 bases between them. In germline, CDR1 is MNHEY, CDR2 SVGAGI. The CDR3 reads CASCNSNEKLFF. CDR3 DNA: TGTGCCAGCTGTAATAGTAATGAAAAACTGTTTTTT.

The rearrangement links TRBV5-4 to TRBJ2-3; 9 bases align to TRBD2. V was clipped by 2 bases and J by 0 bases; unmatched bases: 10. The CDR3 spans 18 residues. Looked up from germline, CDR1 is SGHNT and CDR2 is YYREEE (reference sequence). The CDR3 region is CASSLGASGDGSTDTQYF. The DNA of the CDR3 is TGTGCCAGCAGCTTAGGGGCTAGCGGGGATGGGAGCACAGATACGCAGTATTTT.

J is TRBJ2-5 and V is TRBV28; tentative D call: TRBD2 (7 bases). The CDR3 spans 15 residues. The germline CDR1 and CDR2 sequences are MDHEN and SYDVKM. Trimming stripped 4 bases from V and 4 bases from J, with 16 bases between. Here the CDR3 reads CASSSPLGGAETQYF. In DNA, the CDR3 is TGTGCCAGCAGTTCCCCCTTGGGGGGGGCAGAGACCCAGTACTTC.

V and J are TRBV6-5 and TRBJ1-1; 8 bases are shared with TRBD1. V trimming: 6 bases; J trimming: 3 bases; junction bases outside the gene matches: 6. Germline assignment: CDR1 MNHEY and CDR2 SVGAGI. The CDR3 is 14 amino acids. The CDR3, as DNA: TGTGCCAGCAGCTTGGACAGGGAGGACACTGAAGCTTTCTTT. It translates to CASSLDREDTEAFF.

This chain links TRBV2 with TRBJ1-1, with TRBD1 as a possible D gene (5 bases). The germline gives CDR1 SNHLY, CDR2 FYNNEI. Trimming took off 3 bases at V and 2 bases at J, with 7 bases between the two ends. This CDR3 is built from 13 residues. The CDR3 is CASSDDRNTEAFF. The CDR3 DNA follows: TGTGCCAGCAGTGATGACAGAAACACTGAAGCTTTCTTT.

The genes are TRBV27 and TRBJ1-1, with D perhaps matching TRBD1 (6 bases). This CDR3 region has 15 residues. Trimming shortened V by 4 bases and J by 5 bases, and 17 bases separated the two germline ends. Germline CDR1 reads MNHEY; CDR2 reads SMNVEV (reference sequence). The CDR3 DNA is TGTGCCAGCAGTTCGTGGGGGCAGGGGCGAACTGAAGCTTTCTTT. Its protein product is CASSSWGQGRTEAFF.

This clone was seen only a few times. This chain links TRBV7-8 with TRBJ1-3; possible D gene TRBD1, 5 bases. Trimming pared 2 bases from V and 4 bases from J, leaving 9 bases between. The CDR3 length is 14 residues. Germline CDR1 is SGHVS and CDR2 is FQNEAQ. This CDR3 is CASSLRGGGNTIYF. The CDR3 region has the DNA TGTGCCAGCAGCTTAAGGGGAGGCGGAAACACCATATATTTT.